A single sample gave rise to the 19 T cell receptor beta chains below, sequenced in a study of cytomegalovirus exposure and HLA in healthy donors. In the PCR, 60 Vbeta and 13 Jbeta primers were used. Some clones are missing from TCRdb's copy, which holds only in-frame ones; the method was immunoSEQ multiplex PCR. This table holds around 130,000 clones, roughly four fifths found once. Sequences were obtained from PBMCs. These receptors were collected from a man in his forties in good health and CMV-seronegative.

The V call is TRBV7-2, the J call TRBJ2-4, with D perhaps TRBD2 (7 bases). V was trimmed by 3 bases and J by 7 bases, leaving 19 bases between them. CDR1 SGHTA and CDR2 FQGNSA come from the germline V gene. The CDR3 has 16 residues. CDR3 DNA: TGTGCCAGCAGCTTTGGGGGGGCGGGGATGAAGAACATTCAGTACTTC. Protein: CASSFGGAGMKNIQYF.

J is TRBJ1-1 and V is TRBV7-9; TRBD1 might be the D (5 bases). From germline, CDR1 is SEHNR and CDR2 FQNEAQ (reference sequence). The V gene lost 3 bases and the J gene lost 0 bases, with 14 bases spanning the gap. The CDR3 runs 16 residues. CDR3 amino acids: CASSFGALGMNTEAFF. The CDR3 DNA sequence: TGTGCCAGCAGCTTTGGGGCATTGGGGATGAACACTGAAGCTTTCTTT.

Written as DNA, the CDR3 is TGTGCCAGCAGCTTTACAGGGGCCGATTCACCCCTCCACTTT. Protein sequence: CASSFTGADSPLHF. The chain joins TRBV7-9 to TRBJ1-6, with 7 bases lining up with TRBD1. This CDR3 is 14 amino acids long. Per germline, CDR1 SEHNR and CDR2 FQNEAQ (reference sequence). Trimming took 3 bases from V and 8 from J; bases not matched to a gene: 4.

The chain uses TRBV7-2 and TRBJ2-5; TRBD1 might be the D (7 bases). Germline-derived CDR1 and CDR2 are SGHTA and FQGNSA. Trimming took 0 bases from V and 5 from J, leaving 10 bases between them. The CDR3 totals 14 residues. CDR3 in amino acids: CASSLAQGGETQYF. CDR3 nucleotides: TGTGCCAGCAGCTTAGCGCAGGGGGGCGAGACCCAGTACTTC. Combining the CDR3 with reference TRBV7-2 and TRBJ2-5 gives the whole variable domain GAGVSQSPSNKVTEKGKDVELRCDPISGHTALYWYRQSLGQGLEFLIYFQGNSAPDKSGLPSDRFSAERTGGSVSTLTIQRTQQEDSAVYLCASSLAQGGETQYFGPGTRLLVL.

The chain carries TRBV2 and TRBJ2-7, with TRBD2 as a possible D gene (6 bases). This CDR3 has 12 residues. Germline values: CDR1 SNHLY, CDR2 FYNNEI. The ends were cut back, 6 bases at V and 3 bases at J, with 9 bases in the middle. The CDR3 nucleotides are TGTGCCAGCAGGGGGAGGCTCTACGAGCAGTACTTC. Translation: CASRGRLYEQYF.

The V gene is TRBV28, the J gene TRBJ1-1, with D possibly matching TRBD1 (5 bases). V gave up 10 bases and J gave up 5 bases, with 8 bases separating them. The CDR3 loop spans 10 amino acids. CDR1 is MDHEN and CDR2 is SYDVKM in the germline V gene. CDR3 loop: CATGWTEAFF. The DNA for the CDR3 is TGTGCCACAGGGTGGACTGAAGCTTTCTTT. Full variable domain (rest looked up from reference TRBV28 and TRBJ1-1): DVKVTQSSRYLVKRTGEKVFLECVQDMDHENMFWYRQDPGLGLRLIYFSYDVKMKEKGDIPEGYSVSREKKERFSLILESASTNQTSMYLCATGWTEAFFGQGTRLTVV.

This sequence joins TRBV15 and TRBJ1-1; D gene unclear. Germline lookup yields CDR1 LNHNV and CDR2 YYDKDF (reference sequence). The CDR3 has 13 amino acids. The V end was cut by 0 bases, the J end by 11 bases, with 13 bases between. The CDR3 nucleotides read TGTGCCACCAGCAGAGATAACCGGGAAATCGCTTTCTTT. Translation gives CATSRDNREIAFF.

The CDR3 nucleotides are TGTGCCTGGAGTGTACTCTCGGGACAGGGGTCTACTGGCTACACCTTC. It is translated as CAWSVLSGQGSTGYTF. This sequence joins TRBV30 and TRBJ1-2; TRBD1 matches at 10 bases. Germline V gene data show CDR1 as GTSNPN and CDR2 as SVGIG (reference sequence). Germline trimming cut 0 bases from V and 7 bases from J; bases unmatched to any gene: 11. The CDR3 length is 16 residues.

This chain connects TRBV5-4 to TRBJ1-1, with D perhaps TRBD1 (6 bases). CDR3 length: 15 residues. Germline V gene lookup returns CDR1 SGHNT and CDR2 YYREEE (reference sequence). Between the trimmed V and J ends, which lost 4 bases and 3 bases, there was a span of 16 bases. The CDR3: CASSRGGGLDTEAFF. CDR3 DNA: TGTGCCAGCAGCCGAGGGGGGGGCTTAGACACTGAAGCTTTCTTT. The entire variable domain, with the rest obtained from reference TRBV5-4 and TRBJ1-1, is as follows: ETGVTQSPTHLIKTRGQQVTLRCSSQSGHNTVSWYQQALGQGPQFIFQYYREEENGRGNFPPRFSGLQFPNYSSELNVNALELDDSALYLCASSRGGGLDTEAFFGQGTRLTVV.

The V gene is TRBV21-1, the J gene TRBJ2-6; the table calls TRBD1, which could not be checked here. TRBV21-1 is marked as a pseudogene. The CDR3 sequence is 15 residues long. The CDR3 bases are TGTGCCAGCAGCAAACTTAGCTCTGGGGCCAACGGCCTGACTTTC. Amino acids: CASSKLSSGANGLTF.

The rearrangement links TRBV2 to TRBJ1-1; 8 bases agree with TRBD1. The CDR3 is 16 amino acids. Germline V gene sequence: CDR1 SNHLY, CDR2 FYNNEI. V lost 6 bases to trimming and J lost 4 bases; unmatched junction nucleotides: 13. The CDR3 DNA sequence: TGTGCCAGCAGAAGGTCTTCCGGACAGGGAGCCACTGAAGCTTTCTTT. It specifies CASRRSSGQGATEAFF.

The J gene is TRBJ2-1, the V gene TRBV7-8; 9 nucleotides align to TRBD1. In germline, CDR1 is SGHVS, CDR2 FQNEAQ. CDR3 length equals 15 residues. J was trimmed by 9 bases and V by 5 bases; bases with no gene match: 11. The CDR3 DNA reads as TGTGCCAGCAGCGAAACCGGGACAGGGAAGGGTGAGCAGTTCTTC. Translating gives CASSETGTGKGEQFF.

This sequence joins TRBV15 and TRBJ2-7; 7 bases are a match to TRBD2. The V gene end was trimmed by 3 bases and the J gene end by 0 bases; junction bases not matched to a gene: 5. The germline V gene has CDR1 LNHNV and CDR2 YYDKDF (reference sequence). CDR3 length equals 15 residues. CDR3 residues: CATSRRGGGSYEQYF. CDR3 nucleotides: TGTGCCACCAGCAGGAGGGGCGGGGGCTCCTACGAGCAGTACTTC.

This clone has just a few counts. The chain has TRBV6-5 and TRBJ2-1, with D unclear. V lost 7 bases, J lost 3 bases, and 13 bases lay in between. CDR1 MNHEY and CDR2 SVGAGI come from the germline V gene. This CDR3 has 14 amino acids. In DNA, the CDR3 is TGTGCCAGCATAGTAGCCGTGGGCTACAATGAGCAGTTCTTC. It yields the protein CASIVAVGYNEQFF.

The genes are TRBV10-3 and TRBJ1-4, with D tentatively TRBD1 (6 bases). CDR3 size: 17 residues. The V and J ends lost 2 bases and 8 bases respectively, with 21 bases between them. From germline, CDR1 is ENHRY and CDR2 SYGVKD. The CDR3 protein is CAISENRDPALGEKLFF. The CDR3 DNA reads as TGTGCCATCAGTGAGAACAGGGACCCAGCCCTAGGGGAAAAACTGTTTTTT.

The rearrangement uses TRBV6-4 and TRBJ2-3; possibly TRBD2 for D (6 bases). Trimming left V 0 bases short and J 4 bases short, with 11 bases between. The CDR3 consists of 15 residues. CDR1 is MRHNA and CDR2 is SNTAGT in the germline V gene. The CDR3 region is CASSDSGGLSDTQYF. CDR3 in DNA: TGTGCCAGCAGTGACTCCGGGGGTTTGTCAGATACGCAGTATTTT.

Comment on this clone: The sample carries other DNA sequences with the same CDR3. V usage is TRBV5-1 and J usage is TRBJ1-3; D perhaps matches TRBD1 (6 bases). Germline V gene lookup returns CDR1 SGHRS and CDR2 YFSETQ. Between the trimmed V and J ends, which lost 4 bases and 4 bases, there was a span of 18 bases. The CDR3 loop spans 16 amino acids. The CDR3: CASSLAGARSGNTIYF. CDR3 bases: TGCGCCAGCAGCCTGGCAGGGGCCCGCTCCGGAAACACCATATATTTT.

This clone was seen only once. The sample holds other DNA sequences that translate to the same CDR3. This chain connects TRBV9 to TRBJ2-3, with 8 bases that match TRBD2. Per the germline V gene, CDR1 is SGDLS and CDR2 is YYNGEE. The CDR3 runs to 15 residues. V trimming: 0 bases; J trimming: 5 bases; junction bases outside the gene matches: 5. CDR3 sequence reads: CASSVGGTRQDTQYF. The CDR3 nucleotides are TGTGCCAGCAGCGTAGGGGGGACTAGACAAGATACGCAGTATTTT.

This clone was seen only a few times. The V and J genes are TRBV29-1 and TRBJ2-1; D gene ambiguous. The germline V gene has CDR1 SQVTM and CDR2 ANQGSEA. The CDR3 sequence is 13 residues long. Trimming removed 2 bases at V and 0 bases at J, with 5 bases between. The CDR3 coding sequence is TGCAGCGTTGAACCGGGCTCCTACAATGAGCAGTTCTTC. Its translation is CSVEPGSYNEQFF.